Each of the 32 T cell receptor beta chains below was sequenced from the same sample in a study of human T cells and chemical hapten exposure. The time point was: patch test 3, about 24 weeks after DPC sensitization. Treatment given: therapeutic diphenylcyclopropenone sensitization with weekly scalp DPC. TCRdb redid the calling of the RACE reads with MiXCR, one entry per CDR3 protein. Of about 82,000 distinct CDR3 sequences listed, approximately 12% are singletons. This specimen was whole blood, taken in connection with sensitization to the hapten diphenylcyclopropenone (DPC). The source is a woman aged 45-65 years with alopecia areata. Some clones in this sample may be carry-over from other donors' samples.

At least ten counts were recorded for this clonotype. This rearrangement joins TRBV6-1 to TRBJ1-1, with a tentative D call TRBD1 (5 bases). Between the trimmed V and J ends, which lost 6 bases and 6 bases, there was a span of 17 bases. In germline, CDR1 is MNHNS, CDR2 SASEGT. This CDR3 is 14 amino acids long. CDR3 sequence reads: CASSPGPRGAEAFF. For the CDR3, the DNA is TGTGCCAGCAGCCCGGGGCCTCGCGGGGCTGAAGCTTTCTTT.

This clonotype was seen repeatedly, ten times or more. This chain links TRBV9 with TRBJ1-2; TRBD1 might be the D (5 bases). Trimming took off 5 bases at V and 0 bases at J, with 8 bases between the two ends. Germline assignment: CDR1 SGDLS and CDR2 YYNGEE. The CDR3 runs 13 residues. The CDR3 loop is CASSRGPNYGYTF. The CDR3 DNA is TGTGCCAGCAGTCGGGGACCTAACTATGGCTACACCTTC.

The rearrangement joins TRBV10-3 to TRBJ2-3, with D tentatively TRBD2 (6 bases). V was trimmed by 5 bases and J by 4 bases, leaving 7 bases between them. CDR1 and CDR2 from the germline V gene are ENHRY and SYGVKD. The CDR3 runs 12 residues. CDR3 residues: CAISSGADTQYF. The DNA for the CDR3 is TGTGCCATCAGTTCGGGGGCAGATACGCAGTATTTT.

J is TRBJ2-2 and V is TRBV12-3 or TRBV12-4; TRBD1 aligns across 8 bases. The CDR3 is 15 residues long. V shed 3 bases and J 4 bases; nucleotides not matched to a gene: 4. The CDR3 bases are TGTGCCAGCAGTTTGGGGACAGGAGTCACCGGGGAGCTGTTTTTT. Residues: CASSLGTGVTGELFF.

This clonotype appeared a few times. The chain combines TRBV20-1 with TRBJ2-7; TRBD1 aligns across 7 bases. With V trimmed by 2 bases and J by 3 bases, 10 bases remained unmatched. The CDR3 runs 15 residues. The germline V gene has CDR1 DFQATT and CDR2 SNEGSKA (reference sequence). The CDR3 region is CSARRGLVRFYEQYF. The CDR3 DNA is TGCAGTGCTAGAAGGGGGCTAGTAAGGTTCTACGAGCAGTACTTC.

This clonotype was counted only a few times. The chain combines TRBV16 with TRBJ1-3; TRBD1 matches 9 bases. Germline assignment: CDR1 KGHSY and CDR2 FQNENV. V lost 2 bases and J lost 2; bases outside the gene matches: 4. This CDR3 comprises 16 residues. This chain's CDR3 is CASSQDTGGTGNTIYF. In nucleotides, the CDR3 is TGTGCCAGCAGCCAAGATACAGGGGGCACTGGAAACACCATATATTTT.

The rearrangement joins TRBV27 to TRBJ1-3; the D is unclear. Trimming took 9 bases from V and 0 from J, leaving 18 bases between them. Looked up from germline, CDR1 is MNHEY and CDR2 is SMNVEV (reference sequence). The CDR3 spans 16 residues. DNA of the CDR3: TGTGCCAGGGGGAAGGTGAAAAGGATCTCTGGAAACACCATATATTTT. It translates to CARGKVKRISGNTIYF.

Ten or more counts support this clonotype. CDR3 nucleotide sequence: TGTGCCAGCAGTGTACTAGCGGGAGATGCAGATACGCAGTATTTT. Translated: CASSVLAGDADTQYF. This sequence joins TRBV2 and TRBJ2-3, with 11 nucleotides matching TRBD2. CDR1 and CDR2 (germline): SNHLY, FYNNEI. V lost 4 bases to trimming and J lost 4 bases; unmatched junction nucleotides: 4. The CDR3 is 15 residues long.

This clonotype was counted only a few times. The rearrangement links TRBV3-1 to TRBJ2-7, with D possibly being TRBD2 (6 bases). This CDR3 comprises 12 residues. V lost 1 base and J lost 7, with 8 bases in between. Germline lookup yields CDR1 LGHDT and CDR2 YNNKEL (reference sequence). The CDR3 nucleotides are TGTGCCAGCAGCCAAGCGGGGAGGGAGCAGTACTTC. Translation: CASSQAGREQYF.

The rearrangement joins TRBV11-2 to TRBJ2-5; TRBD2 matches at 9 bases. Trimming removed 1 base from V and 4 bases from J; junction bases left unmatched: 10. The CDR3 runs 17 residues. Germline V gene data show CDR1 as SGHAT and CDR2 as FQNNGV. Here the CDR3 reads CASSLVGSGSTSETQYF. In DNA form, the CDR3 reads TGTGCCAGCAGCTTAGTTGGTAGCGGGAGTACATCAGAGACCCAGTACTTC.

This clonotype was found many times. This chain uses TRBV29-1 with TRBJ2-7, with D tentatively TRBD1 or TRBD2 (5 bases each). The CDR3 covers 12 residues. CDR1 and CDR2 from the germline V gene are SQVTM and ANQGSEA. Trimming removed 6 bases at V and 3 bases at J, with 12 bases between. This chain's CDR3 is CSVAQGDYEQYF. The CDR3 DNA is TGCAGCGTCGCGCAGGGAGACTACGAGCAGTACTTC.

This clonotype was observed many times. The chain carries TRBV27 and TRBJ2-7; 8 nucleotides agree with TRBD1. Losses at the gene ends were 2 bases for V and 4 bases for J; bases not matched to a gene: 10. This CDR3 contains 16 residues. Germline-derived CDR1 and CDR2 are MNHEY and SMNVEV (reference sequence). The CDR3 is CASSLREAGQGYEQYF. CDR3 sequence (DNA): TGTGCCAGCAGTTTACGAGAAGCTGGACAGGGATACGAGCAGTACTTC.

The CDR3 sequence: CASRGQPYEQYF. In DNA, the CDR3 is TGTGCCAGCAGAGGACAGCCCTACGAGCAGTACTTC. This rearrangement joins TRBV2 to TRBJ2-7; D may be TRBD1 (6 bases). Germline V gene sequence: CDR1 SNHLY, CDR2 FYNNEI. The CDR3 is 12 residues long. V lost 6 bases and J lost 2, with 8 bases in between.

The chain employs TRBV27 and TRBJ2-7, with D possibly matching TRBD1 (5 bases). V lost 5 bases and J 2 bases, leaving 13 bases between the germline ends. Germline V gene sequence: CDR1 MNHEY, CDR2 SMNVEV (reference sequence). The length of the CDR3 is 14 residues. Here the CDR3 reads CASSPGHGPYEQYF. The CDR3 DNA follows: TGTGCCAGCAGTCCAGGACATGGGCCCTACGAGCAGTACTTC.

This clonotype was seen ten or more times. This sequence joins TRBV6-6 and TRBJ1-5; D remains ambiguous. The germline V gene encodes CDR1 MNHNY and CDR2 SVGAGI (reference sequence). Trimming took off 5 bases at V and 5 bases at J, with 10 bases between the two ends. CDR3 length: 13 amino acids. DNA of the CDR3: TGTGCCAGCAGTAAGGACGGATATCAGCCCCAGCATTTT. Its protein product is CASSKDGYQPQHF.

Many counts were recorded for this clonotype. The chain couples TRBV29-1 to TRBJ1-2; possible D gene TRBD1, 6 bases. The CDR3 length is 14 residues. CDR1 is SQVTM, CDR2 ANQGSEA, per germline. V lost 5 bases and J 1 base, leaving 14 bases between the germline ends. As DNA, the CDR3 is TGCAGCGTTAATGTACAGGGTCTTAACTATGGCTACACCTTC. Translating gives CSVNVQGLNYGYTF.

This clonotype was picked up one time. The germline gene is not matched at one end of the junction; a read error may be the cause. This chain uses TRBV29-1 with TRBJ2-2; 7 bases line up with TRBD2. From germline, CDR1 is SQVTM and CDR2 ANQGSEA. The CDR3 is 13 residues long. CDR3 nucleotides: TGCAGCGCGGGACTACCTCACACCAGGGAGCTGTTTTTT. This codes for CSAGLPHTRELFF.

This clonotype was seen more than once but under ten times. This rearrangement joins TRBV9 to TRBJ2-7; no clear D. The CDR3 has 16 residues. CDR1 SGDLS and CDR2 YYNGEE come from the germline V gene. V lost 4 bases to trimming and J lost 0 bases, with 17 bases between them. The CDR3 loop is CASSPRGTPTSYEQYF. DNA for the CDR3: TGTGCCAGCAGCCCGAGAGGAACGCCCACCTCCTACGAGCAGTACTTC.

This clonotype was picked up many times. The gene calls are TRBV11-2 and TRBJ1-1, with D unclear. The CDR3 runs to 15 residues. Trimming removed 0 bases at V and 0 bases at J, with 8 bases between. Germline V gives CDR1 SGHAT, CDR2 FQNNGV. This chain's CDR3 is CASSLDRPLNTEAFF. The CDR3 DNA follows: TGTGCCAGCAGCTTAGACAGGCCATTGAACACTGAAGCTTTCTTT.

This chain links TRBV11-2 with TRBJ2-5, with 8 bases identical to TRBD1. Trimming at V came to 1 base and at J to 5 bases, leaving 3 bases not matched to a gene. CDR1 SGHAT and CDR2 FQNNGV come from the germline V gene. This CDR3 has 14 amino acids. The CDR3 is CASSLGQGRETQYF. CDR3 DNA sequence: TGTGCCAGCAGCTTAGGACAGGGGCGCGAGACCCAGTACTTC. The complete variable domain, with remaining parts taken from reference TRBV11-2 and TRBJ2-5, reads EAGVAQSPRYKIIEKRQSVAFWCNPISGHATLYWYQQILGQGPKLLIQFQNNGVVDDSQLPKDRFSAERLKGVDSTLKIQPAKLEDSAVYLCASSLGQGRETQYFGPGTRLLVL.

This clonotype was counted many times. The chain employs TRBV7-6 and TRBJ1-1, with D possibly matching TRBD1 (5 bases). Germline CDR1 and CDR2: SGHVS and FNYEAQ. The CDR3 covers 15 residues. Trimming took off 3 bases at V and 1 base at J, with 12 bases between the two ends. CDR3 region: CASSLGRGPNTEAFF. CDR3 nucleotide sequence: TGTGCCAGCAGCTTGGGACGAGGCCCGAACACTGAAGCTTTCTTT.

The table lists this clonotype with a few counts. The chain couples TRBV11-2 to TRBJ2-1; a possible D gene is TRBD2 (6 bases). The CDR3 sequence is 14 residues long. V was trimmed by 0 bases and J by 10 bases, leaving 13 bases between them. CDR1 is SGHAT and CDR2 is FQNNGV in the germline V gene. CDR3 sequence reads: CASSLDLPGVEQFF. CDR3 sequence (DNA): TGTGCCAGCAGCTTAGATCTGCCGGGAGTCGAGCAGTTCTTC.

A few counts support this clonotype. This chain uses TRBV3-1 with TRBJ1-3, with D perhaps TRBD1 (5 bases). There are 13 residues in the CDR3. V lost 5 bases to trimming and J lost 2 bases, with 7 bases between them. Germline V gene data show CDR1 as LGHDT and CDR2 as YNNKEL (reference sequence). CDR3 bases: TGTGCCAGCAGCGGGGCAGCTGGAAACACCATATATTTT. This encodes CASSGAAGNTIYF.

This clonotype counts as medium-sized. The chain recombines TRBV6-6 with TRBJ1-1; D uncertain. The CDR3 length is 15 residues. Trimming pared 5 bases from V and 4 bases from J, leaving 17 bases between. Germline assignment: CDR1 MNHNY and CDR2 SVGAGI (reference sequence). CDR3 DNA: TGTGCCAGCAGTGCCAAGAGGGAGATTCTCACTGAAGCTTTCTTT. Residues: CASSAKREILTEAFF.

This clonotype showed up many times. The chain has TRBV11-2 and TRBJ2-3; D may match TRBD1 or TRBD2 (5 bases each). V was cut by 4 bases and J by 1 base, with 12 bases left in between. Germline values: CDR1 SGHAT, CDR2 FQNNGV. The CDR3 is made up of 15 amino acids. CDR3 sequence reads: CASSSRGAGTDTQYF. In DNA form, the CDR3 reads TGTGCCAGCAGCTCCCGGGGCGCAGGCACAGATACGCAGTATTTT.

The chain recombines TRBV7-8 with TRBJ2-2, with TRBD2 matching 7 bases. Unmatched junction bases numbered 4, after V lost 5 bases and J lost 1 base. This CDR3 has 15 amino acids. The germline V gene has CDR1 SGHVS and CDR2 FQNEAQ. The CDR3 DNA follows: TGTGCCAGCAGCAGGACTAGGGGGAACACCGGGGAGCTGTTTTTT. Translation gives CASSRTRGNTGELFF.

This clonotype was recorded at least ten times. The V call is TRBV10-2, the J call TRBJ2-3; D is perhaps TRBD2 (5 bases). V was pared by 2 bases and J by 2 bases, with 11 bases between. The CDR3 is 15 amino acids. Germline CDR1 and CDR2: WSHSY and SAAADI. The chain's CDR3 is CASSERLLVTDTQYF. CDR3 sequence (DNA): TGCGCCAGCAGTGAGCGTCTACTAGTCACAGATACGCAGTATTTT.

This clonotype occurred many times. J is TRBJ2-6 and V is TRBV7-8; TRBD1 matches 8 bases. Germline V gene sequence: CDR1 SGHVS, CDR2 FQNEAQ. The CDR3 runs 15 residues. V dropped 4 bases and J dropped 2; count of bases not matched to a gene: 1. The CDR3 sequence is CASSSDRAGANVLTF. The DNA for the CDR3 is TGTGCCAGCAGCTCGGACAGGGCTGGGGCCAACGTCCTGACTTTC.

The sample holds a few counts of this clonotype. The J gene is TRBJ2-3, the V gene TRBV5-1; D may be TRBD1 (5 bases). CDR3 size: 14 residues. Trimming pared 0 bases from V and 6 bases from J, leaving 11 bases between. Germline CDR1 and CDR2: SGHRS and YFSETQ. The CDR3 DNA reads TGCGCCAGCAGCTTGGACAGGCTGGGCGATACGCAGTATTTT. This encodes CASSLDRLGDTQYF.

In this sample, this clonotype turned up many times. The rearrangement links TRBV5-6 to TRBJ2-1; 9 bases map to TRBD2. With 4 bases clipped from V and 4 bases from J, the junction kept 6 bases outside the gene matches. Looked up from germline, CDR1 is SGHDT and CDR2 is YYEEEE. The CDR3 covers 15 residues. CDR3 nucleotide sequence: TGTGCCAGCAGCCTTAGCGGGAGAAGGTACAATGAGCAGTTCTTC. Amino acid sequence: CASSLSGRRYNEQFF.

In this sample, this clonotype turned up a few times. The chain combines TRBV18 with TRBJ2-7, with D possibly being TRBD2 (5 bases). V shed 4 bases and J shed 7 bases, with 17 bases lying between them. CDR1 is KGHSH and CDR2 is LQKENI in the germline V gene. The CDR3 contains 14 residues. CDR3 DNA: TGTGCCAGCTCACTTGCGGGTCGTCCTAGAGAGCAGTACTTC. Translated, it gives CASSLAGRPREQYF.

In its sample, this clonotype was seen a few times. The chain combines TRBV14 with TRBJ2-1, with a tentative D call TRBD2 (6 bases). Germline V gene sequence: CDR1 SGHDN, CDR2 FVKESK. The CDR3 has 13 residues. V was trimmed by 3 bases and J by 9 bases, leaving 12 bases between them. The chain's CDR3 is CASSHRRAGEQFF. DNA for the CDR3: TGTGCCAGCAGCCACCGGAGGGCTGGTGAGCAGTTCTTC.